The entry below gives a single T cell receptor beta chain sequence along with its context. The PCR ran on 60 Vbeta and 13 Jbeta primers. TCRdb's copy holds only in-frame clones and misses some; the assay was immunoSEQ multiplex PCR. The data hold roughly 150,000 clones, with around four fifths observed a single time. The CDR3 length is 16 residues. Germline V CDR1 and CDR2: GTSNPN, SVGIG (reference sequence). Unmatched junction bases numbered 7, after V lost 2 bases and J lost 0 bases. This record belongs to a study of cytomegalovirus exposure and HLA in healthy donors. Overall study: Samples from HLA-typed donors yielded about 85 million unique TCRs in an early data release.

This TCR was sampled from a woman aged 18-29 years in good health and CMV-seronegative. The specimen was PBMCs. This sequence joins TRBV30 and TRBJ2-3, with TRBD1 matching over 8 bases. CDR3 nucleotides: TGTGCCTGGAGTACAGAGGACAGGGAGAGCACAGATACGCAGTATTTT. Protein sequence: CAWSTEDRESTDTQYF.